This entry lists 23 T cell receptor beta chains sequenced from one sample in a study of control samples from healthy donors and cancer patients. Here immunoSEQ multiplex PCR was the method, and the copy in TCRdb shows in-frame clones only, minus some. The repertoire holds under 200,000 clones, with roughly 94% as singletons. The material sequenced was blood. Receptors were obtained from a woman aged 35 to 49 in good health.

CDR3 sequence reads: CASTLGTSGRRDNEQFF. The CDR3 region has the DNA TGTGCCAGCACCCTAGGGACTAGCGGGAGAAGGGACAATGAGCAGTTCTTC. This chain uses TRBV25-1 with TRBJ2-1; 14 nucleotides align to TRBD2. V lost 7 bases, J lost 5 bases, and 10 bases stayed unmatched. CDR3 size: 17 residues. Germline CDR1 is MGHDK and CDR2 is SYGVNS.

The chain has TRBV3-1 (or the pseudogene TRBV3-2) and TRBJ1-1; TRBD1 aligns across 8 bases. V was pared by 4 bases and J by 4 bases, with 14 bases of the junction left unmatched. CDR1 and CDR2 from the germline V gene are LGHDT and YNNKEL (reference sequence). This CDR3 contains 17 residues. As DNA, the CDR3 is TGTGCCAGCAGCCTAAACTCGGACAGGGTGAGGAGCACTGAAGCTTTCTTT. This translates into CASSLNSDRVRSTEAFF.

Only one count was recorded for this clone. This rearrangement joins TRBV30 to TRBJ2-2; the D is unclear. Germline V gene sequence: CDR1 GTSNPN, CDR2 SVGIG (reference sequence). The CDR3 is made up of 14 amino acids. Trimming shortened V by 1 base and J by 4 bases, and 10 bases separated the two germline ends. The CDR3: CAWSDQPLTGELFF. The DNA of the CDR3 is TGTGCCTGGAGTGATCAACCCCTCACCGGGGAGCTGTTTTTT.

The chain uses TRBV7-2 and TRBJ2-1; the D gene is possibly TRBD1 (5 bases). Trimming cost V 2 bases and J 7 bases, with 12 bases left between them. The germline V gene has CDR1 SGHTA and CDR2 FQGNSA. There are 14 residues in the CDR3. DNA for the CDR3: TGTGCCAGCAGCTTAAGCAGGGTTCGGAATGAGCAGTTCTTC. Translating gives CASSLSRVRNEQFF.

V gene TRBV5-1 combines with J gene TRBJ2-5, with D unresolved. Germline V CDR1 and CDR2: SGHRS, YFSETQ. The germline V and J ends were trimmed by 0 bases and 2 bases, with 14 bases remaining between them. The CDR3 is 16 residues long. As DNA, the CDR3 is TGCGCCAGCAGCTTGGGCCCCCGGCCAGAACAAGAGACCCAGTACTTC. Amino acids: CASSLGPRPEQETQYF.

This clone has only one observation. The rearrangement uses TRBV10-3 and TRBJ2-5; D remains unclear. CDR1 is ENHRY and CDR2 is SYGVKD in the germline V gene. Trimming shortened V by 3 bases and J by 4 bases, and 3 bases separated the two germline ends. The CDR3 covers 11 residues. The CDR3 nucleotides are TGTGCCATCAGTGAAGGAGAGACCCAGTACTTC. The encoded protein is CAISEGETQYF.

The chain links TRBV11-2 to TRBJ1-1, with a tentative D call TRBD1 (5 bases). This CDR3 comprises 15 residues. The V and J ends lost 5 bases and 12 bases respectively, with 25 bases between them. Germline loops: CDR1 SGHAT, CDR2 FQNNGV. The DNA for the CDR3 is TGTGCCAGCAGCCCTGTCGGGGCCGAGAGCTCCGGGCCTTTCTTT. Translation: CASSPVGAESSGPFF.

J is TRBJ1-3 and V is TRBV3-1 (or the pseudogene TRBV3-2); D gene uncertain. The germline V gene encodes CDR1 LGHDT and CDR2 YNNKEL (reference sequence). The CDR3 is made up of 13 amino acids. V was pared by 0 bases and J by 3 bases, with 3 bases between. The CDR3, as DNA: TGTGCCAGCAGCCAAGACTATGGAAACACCATATATTTT. Translating it yields CASSQDYGNTIYF.

J is TRBJ1-1 and V is TRBV9; D is undetermined. V shed 4 bases and J shed 3 bases, with 10 bases lying between them. Per germline, CDR1 SGDLS and CDR2 YYNGEE. This CDR3 contains 13 residues. Written as DNA, the CDR3 is TGTGCCAGCAGCTCCGCCGGGTACACTGAAGCTTTCTTT. This translates into CASSSAGYTEAFF. Supplemented by reference TRBV9 and TRBJ1-1, the full variable domain reads DSGVTQTPKHLITATGQRVTLRCSPRSGDLSVYWYQQSLDQGLQFLIQYYNGEERAKGNILERFSAQQFPDLHSELNLSSLELGDSALYFCASSSAGYTEAFFGQGTRLTVV.

This clone was recorded a few times. Here the CDR3 DNA reads TGTGCGGGGATCCAGGGGTGGCCCTACGAGCAGTACTTC. Protein: CAGIQGWPYEQYF. This chain joins TRBV24-1 and TRBJ2-7, with a possible D match to TRBD1 (6 bases). This CDR3 is 13 amino acids long. Germline-derived CDR1 and CDR2 are KGHDR and SFDVKD.

This clone has only one observation. The gene calls are TRBV7-8 and TRBJ2-2; possibly TRBD1 for D (6 bases). In germline, CDR1 is SGHVS, CDR2 FQNEAQ. Trimming stripped 3 bases from V and 4 bases from J, with 12 bases between. This CDR3 has 15 residues. CDR3 amino acids: CASSFQGYGTGELFF. CDR3 DNA: TGTGCCAGCAGCTTTCAGGGGTATGGCACCGGGGAGCTGTTTTTT. The whole variable domain, filled in from reference TRBV7-8 and TRBJ2-2, reads GAGVSQSPRYKVAKRGQDVALRCDPISGHVSLFWYQQALGQGPEFLTYFQNEAQLDKSGLPSDRFFAERPEGSVSTLKIQRTQQEDSAVYLCASSFQGYGTGELFFGEGSRLTVL.

Concerning this clone: The junction shows a germline mismatch at one end, possibly a read error. The rearrangement links TRBV11-3 to TRBJ2-7; unclear D gene. CDR3 length equals 13 residues. Germline CDR1 SGHNT, CDR2 YENEEA. The CDR3 DNA reads as TGTGCCAGCAGCCTAGACCAGACCTACGAGCAGTACTTC. It encodes CASSLDQTYEQYF.

This sequence joins TRBV7-9 and TRBJ2-7, with D perhaps matching TRBD1 or TRBD2 (6 bases each). Germline V gene lookup returns CDR1 SEHNR and CDR2 FQNEAQ (reference sequence). This CDR3 comprises 13 residues. Between the trimmed V and J ends, which lost 5 bases and 5 bases, there was a span of 13 bases. The DNA for the CDR3 is TGTGCCAGCAGCCCAAGGGGGGAAGACGAGCAGTACTTC. Its translation: CASSPRGEDEQYF.

V and J are TRBV5-1 and TRBJ1-4; D may be TRBD1 (5 bases). V was cut by 4 bases and J by 0 bases, with 13 bases left in between. Germline V gives CDR1 SGHRS, CDR2 YFSETQ. CDR3 length equals 16 residues. CDR3 residues: CASSRQPPATNEKLFF. CDR3 DNA sequence: TGCGCCAGCAGCCGACAGCCTCCTGCAACTAATGAAAAACTGTTTTTT. Full variable domain (rest looked up from reference TRBV5-1 and TRBJ1-4): KAGVTQTPRYLIKTRGQQVTLSCSPISGHRSVSWYQQTPGQGLQFLFEYFSETQRNKGNFPGRFSGRQFSNSRSEMNVSTLELGDSALYLCASSRQPPATNEKLFFGSGTQLSVL.

This chain links TRBV6-1 with TRBJ1-5; weak D call: TRBD1 (6 bases). The CDR3 covers 15 residues. Trimming removed 3 bases from V and 4 bases from J, with 13 bases in between. Germline lookup yields CDR1 MNHNS and CDR2 SASEGT. The CDR3 protein is CASSEAGTLNQPQHF. The DNA for the CDR3 is TGTGCCAGCAGTGAGGCCGGGACACTGAATCAGCCCCAGCATTTT.

The chain carries TRBV27 and TRBJ1-5; D unclear. V dropped 4 bases and J dropped 2 bases, with 15 bases sitting between them. The CDR3 runs 16 residues. Germline CDR1 reads MNHEY; CDR2 reads SMNVEV (reference sequence). The CDR3 DNA follows: TGTGCCAGCAGTTACAACGGAATGATTGGCAATCAGCCCCAGCATTTT. Protein: CASSYNGMIGNQPQHF.

Regarding this clone: Different DNA sequences within this sample yield the same CDR3. This rearrangement joins TRBV7-2 to TRBJ1-2; D gene ambiguous. Germline loops: CDR1 SGHTA, CDR2 FQGNSA. The CDR3 is 11 residues long. Trimming left V 4 bases short and J 4 bases short, with 4 bases between. The CDR3 region is CASSSVYGYTF. In DNA, the CDR3 is TGTGCCAGCAGCTCGGTCTATGGCTACACCTTC.

The chain joins TRBV12-5 to TRBJ2-7; D is unresolved. Trimming shortened V by 0 bases and J by 7 bases, and 13 bases separated the two germline ends. CDR3 size: 14 residues. Germline V lookup: CDR1 LGHNT, CDR2 FRNRAP. CDR3 protein: CASGLVHEVGEQYF. In nucleotides, the CDR3 is TGTGCTAGTGGTTTGGTTCACGAAGTGGGTGAGCAGTACTTC.

This chain connects TRBV29-1 to TRBJ2-5; 12 nucleotides agree with TRBD1. CDR3 size: 16 residues. J gave up 5 bases and V 1 base, and 8 bases lay outside the gene matches. Germline V CDR1 and CDR2: SQVTM, ANQGSEA. The CDR3 is CSVEVTGTGGGETQYF. CDR3 DNA: TGCAGCGTTGAAGTTACCGGGACAGGGGGCGGCGAGACCCAGTACTTC.

The J gene is TRBJ1-3, the V gene TRBV15, with 7 nucleotides matching TRBD1. The ends lost 0 bases at V and 0 bases at J; junction bases unmatched: 8. This CDR3 has 18 residues. Germline assignment: CDR1 LNHNV and CDR2 YYDKDF (reference sequence). CDR3 sequence: CATSRDRTGIYSGNTIYF. CDR3 in DNA: TGTGCCACCAGCAGAGATAGGACAGGAATTTACTCTGGAAACACCATATATTTT.

The rearrangement joins TRBV3-1 (or the pseudogene TRBV3-2) to TRBJ2-7; D is undetermined. The CDR3 is 14 amino acids. Germline V gene lookup returns CDR1 LGHDT and CDR2 YNNKEL (reference sequence). V lost 6 bases, J lost 0 bases, and 12 bases lay in between. The CDR3 DNA is TGTGCCAGCAGTGGGATGCCAGACTCCTACGAGCAGTACTTC. Translating it yields CASSGMPDSYEQYF.

The rearrangement uses TRBV19 and TRBJ2-2; 7 nucleotides agree with TRBD2. Germline assignment: CDR1 LNHDA and CDR2 SQIVND (reference sequence). This CDR3 region has 15 residues. The junction had 6 bases not matched to a gene; V was cut back by 5 bases and J by 3 bases. CDR3 sequence reads: CASSWAGADTGELFF. The CDR3 DNA follows: TGTGCCAGTAGTTGGGCGGGAGCGGACACCGGGGAGCTGTTTTTT.

The gene calls are TRBV11-1 and TRBJ2-7, with a weak D call TRBD1 (6 bases). This CDR3 is 16 amino acids long. CDR1 SGHAT and CDR2 FQDESV come from the germline V gene (reference sequence). Trimming cost V 1 base and J 0 bases, with 13 bases left between them. The CDR3: CASSLVRDMSSYEQYF. The CDR3 DNA sequence: TGTGCCAGCAGCTTAGTGAGGGACATGAGCTCCTACGAGCAGTACTTC.